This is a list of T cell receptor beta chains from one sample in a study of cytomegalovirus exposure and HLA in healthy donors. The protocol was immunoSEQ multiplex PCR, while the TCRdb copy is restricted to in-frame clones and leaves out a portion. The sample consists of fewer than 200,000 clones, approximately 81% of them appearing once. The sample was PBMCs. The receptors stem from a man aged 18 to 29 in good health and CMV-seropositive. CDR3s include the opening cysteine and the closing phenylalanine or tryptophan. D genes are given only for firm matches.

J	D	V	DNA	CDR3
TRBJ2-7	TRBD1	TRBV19	TGTGCCAGTAGTATTTCCAGGGGGCCCTACGAGCAGTACTTC	CASSISRGPYEQYF
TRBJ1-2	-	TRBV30	TGTGCCTGGAGTTTGGCAAGTGGCTACACCTTC	CAWSLASGYTF
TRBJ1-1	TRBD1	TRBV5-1	TGCGCCAGCAGCTTTTCCCCTGAGACAGGGGGCCGAAATACTGAAGCTTTCTTT	CASSFSPETGGRNTEAFF
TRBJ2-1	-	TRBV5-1	TGCGCCAGCAGATGGGGACTGAGCTCCTACAATGAGCAGTTCTTC	CASRWGLSSYNEQFF
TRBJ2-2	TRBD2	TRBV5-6	TGTGCCAGCAGCGTTACTAGCGGGGGGGTGAACACCGGGGAGCTGTTTTTT	CASSVTSGGVNTGELFF
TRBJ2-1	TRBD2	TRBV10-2	TGCGCCAGCACAGCGGGAGGACTCAATGAGCAGTTCTTC	CASTAGGLNEQFF
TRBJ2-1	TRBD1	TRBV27	TGTGCCAGCAGCCCACAGGGGGTCTACAATGAGCAGTTCTTC	CASSPQGVYNEQFF
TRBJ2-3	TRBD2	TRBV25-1	TGTGCCAGCAGTGACCCTACCCGACTAGCGGGGGGCACAGATACGCAGTATTTT	CASSDPTRLAGGTDTQYF
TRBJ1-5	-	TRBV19	TGTGCCAGTAGTCCGGGAGGTGGTCAGCCCCAGCATTTT	CASSPGGGQPQHF
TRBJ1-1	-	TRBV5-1	TGCGCCAGCAGCGGGGGCCAGAACACTGAAGCTTTCTTT	CASSGGQNTEAFF
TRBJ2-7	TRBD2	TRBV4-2	TGTGCCAGCAGCCCTCAGCGGGAGACGACCTACGAGCAGTACTTC	CASSPQRETTYEQYF
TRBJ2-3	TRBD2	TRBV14	TGTGCCAGCAGCCAACTAGCGGCAGGTGCAGATACGCAGTATTTT	CASSQLAAGADTQYF
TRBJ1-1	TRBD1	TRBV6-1	TGTGCCAGCAGCCTTGGTTCAGGGGGCACTGAAGCTTTCTTT	CASSLGSGGTEAFF
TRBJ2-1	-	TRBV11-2	TGTGCCAGCAGGGCAACAGGGTTCTACAATGAGCAGTTCTTC	CASRATGFYNEQFF